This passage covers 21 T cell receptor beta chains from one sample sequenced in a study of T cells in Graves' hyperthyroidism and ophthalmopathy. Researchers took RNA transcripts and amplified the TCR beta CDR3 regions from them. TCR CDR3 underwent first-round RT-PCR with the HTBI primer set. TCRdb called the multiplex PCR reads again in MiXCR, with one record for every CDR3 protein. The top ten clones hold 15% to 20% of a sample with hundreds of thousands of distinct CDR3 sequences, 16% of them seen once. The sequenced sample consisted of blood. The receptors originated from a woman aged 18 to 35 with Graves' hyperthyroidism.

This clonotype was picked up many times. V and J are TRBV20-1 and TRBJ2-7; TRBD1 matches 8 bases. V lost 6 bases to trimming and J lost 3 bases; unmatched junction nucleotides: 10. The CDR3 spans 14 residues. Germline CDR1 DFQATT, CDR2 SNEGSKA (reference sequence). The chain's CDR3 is CSAGQGQPHYEQYF. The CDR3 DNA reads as TGCAGTGCCGGACAGGGACAGCCACACTACGAGCAGTACTTC.

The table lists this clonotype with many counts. For the CDR3, the DNA is TGTGCCAGCAGTTACTCCTGGGGGGAGACCCAGTACTTC. Encoded protein: CASSYSWGETQYF. The J gene is TRBJ2-5, the V gene TRBV6-5; either TRBD1 or TRBD2 may supply D (5 bases each). This CDR3 has 13 residues. Trimming left V 0 bases short and J 5 bases short, with 7 bases between. Germline assignment: CDR1 MNHEY and CDR2 SVGAGI.

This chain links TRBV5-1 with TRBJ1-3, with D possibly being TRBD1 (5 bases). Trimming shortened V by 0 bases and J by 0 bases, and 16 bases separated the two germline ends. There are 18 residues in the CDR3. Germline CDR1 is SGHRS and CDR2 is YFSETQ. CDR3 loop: CASSLVGIRGNSGNTIYF. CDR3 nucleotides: TGCGCCAGCAGCTTGGTAGGGATCCGGGGGAACTCTGGAAACACCATATATTTT.

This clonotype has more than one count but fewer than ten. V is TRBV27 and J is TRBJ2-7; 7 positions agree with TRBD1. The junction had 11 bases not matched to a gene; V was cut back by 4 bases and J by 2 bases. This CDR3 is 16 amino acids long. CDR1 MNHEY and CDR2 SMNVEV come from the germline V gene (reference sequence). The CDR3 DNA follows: TGTGCCAGCAGTTCTCTCGCCGGACAGGCAGCCTACGAGCAGTACTTC. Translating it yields CASSSLAGQAAYEQYF.

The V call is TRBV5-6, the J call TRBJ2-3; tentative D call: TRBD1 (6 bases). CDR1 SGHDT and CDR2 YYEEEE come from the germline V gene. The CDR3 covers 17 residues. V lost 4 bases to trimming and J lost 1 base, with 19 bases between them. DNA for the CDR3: TGTGCCAGCAGCCAACTCACAGGGTACAAACGCACAGATACGCAGTATTTT. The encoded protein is CASSQLTGYKRTDTQYF.

The CDR3 is CASSQLQGGEAFF. In DNA form, the CDR3 reads TGCGCCAGCAGCCAATTACAGGGAGGAGAAGCTTTCTTT. The rearrangement uses TRBV4-3 and TRBJ1-1; weak D call: TRBD1 (6 bases). V lost 2 bases to trimming and J lost 8 bases, with 12 bases between them. The CDR3 sequence is 13 residues long. Germline lookup yields CDR1 LGHNA and CDR2 YSLEER.

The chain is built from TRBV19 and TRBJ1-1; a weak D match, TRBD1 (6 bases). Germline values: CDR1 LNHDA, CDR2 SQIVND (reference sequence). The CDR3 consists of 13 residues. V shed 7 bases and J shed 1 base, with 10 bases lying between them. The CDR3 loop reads CASIGQSNTEAFF. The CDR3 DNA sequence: TGTGCCAGTATCGGACAGTCGAACACTGAAGCTTTCTTT.

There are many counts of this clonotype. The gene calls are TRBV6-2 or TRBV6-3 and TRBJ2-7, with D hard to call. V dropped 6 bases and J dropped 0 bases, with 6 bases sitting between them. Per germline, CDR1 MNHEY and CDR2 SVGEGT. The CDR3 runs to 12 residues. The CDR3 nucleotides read TGTGCCAGCAGGACCAGCTCCTACGAGCAGTACTTC. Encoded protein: CASRTSSYEQYF.

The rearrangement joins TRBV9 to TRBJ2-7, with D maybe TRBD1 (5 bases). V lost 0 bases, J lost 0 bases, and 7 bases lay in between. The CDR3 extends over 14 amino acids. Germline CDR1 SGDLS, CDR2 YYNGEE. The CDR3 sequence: CASSVGRGSYEQYF. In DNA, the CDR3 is TGTGCCAGCAGCGTAGGAAGGGGCTCCTACGAGCAGTACTTC.

CDR3 DNA sequence: TGTGCCAGCAGTGTTTCCGGGGAGCTGTTTTTT. Translation gives CASSVSGELFF. The chain uses TRBV2 and TRBJ2-2; D gene uncertain. V gave up 4 bases and J gave up 6 bases, with 3 bases separating them. Germline V gene sequence: CDR1 SNHLY, CDR2 FYNNEI. This CDR3 has 11 residues.

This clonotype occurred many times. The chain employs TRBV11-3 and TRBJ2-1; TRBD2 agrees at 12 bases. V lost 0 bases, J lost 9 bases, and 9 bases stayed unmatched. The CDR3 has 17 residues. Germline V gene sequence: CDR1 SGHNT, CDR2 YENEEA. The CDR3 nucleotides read TGTGCCAGCAGCTTAGATCTCCTAGCGGGAGGGAGGACTGAGCAGTTCTTC. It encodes CASSLDLLAGGRTEQFF.

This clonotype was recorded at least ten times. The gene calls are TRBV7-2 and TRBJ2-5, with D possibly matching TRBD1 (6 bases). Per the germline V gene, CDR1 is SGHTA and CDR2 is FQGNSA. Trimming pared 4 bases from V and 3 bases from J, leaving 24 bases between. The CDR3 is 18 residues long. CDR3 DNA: TGTGCCAGCAGCTCCCAAACAACCGGGACACCGAGGGAAGAGACCCAGTACTTC. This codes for CASSSQTTGTPREETQYF.

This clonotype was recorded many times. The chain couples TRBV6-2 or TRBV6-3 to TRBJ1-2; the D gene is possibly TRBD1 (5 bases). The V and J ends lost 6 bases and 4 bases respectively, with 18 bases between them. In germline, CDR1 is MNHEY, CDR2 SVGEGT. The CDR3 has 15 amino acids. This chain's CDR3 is CASSPSGSLGYGYTF. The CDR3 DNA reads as TGTGCCAGCAGCCCGTCAGGGAGTTTGGGCTATGGCTACACCTTC.

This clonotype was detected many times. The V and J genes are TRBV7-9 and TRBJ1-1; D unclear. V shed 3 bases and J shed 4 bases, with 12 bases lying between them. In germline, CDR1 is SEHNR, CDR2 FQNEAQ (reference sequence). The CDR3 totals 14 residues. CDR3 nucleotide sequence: TGTGCCAGCAGCTTTAAAGACCTGGGCACTGAAGCTTTCTTT. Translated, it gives CASSFKDLGTEAFF. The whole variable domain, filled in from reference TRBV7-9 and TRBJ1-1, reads DTGVSQNPRHKITKRGQNVTFRCDPISEHNRLYWYRQTLGQGPEFLTYFQNEAQLEKSRLLSDRFSAERPKGSFSTLEIQRTEQGDSAMYLCASSFKDLGTEAFFGQGTRLTVV.

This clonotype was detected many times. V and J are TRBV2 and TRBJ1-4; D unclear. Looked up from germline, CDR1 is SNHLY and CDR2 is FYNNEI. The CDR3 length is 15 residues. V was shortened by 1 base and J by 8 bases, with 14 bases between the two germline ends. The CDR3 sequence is CASSEEGRGGEKLFF. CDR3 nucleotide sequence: TGTGCCAGCAGTGAAGAAGGGCGCGGAGGCGAAAAACTGTTTTTT.

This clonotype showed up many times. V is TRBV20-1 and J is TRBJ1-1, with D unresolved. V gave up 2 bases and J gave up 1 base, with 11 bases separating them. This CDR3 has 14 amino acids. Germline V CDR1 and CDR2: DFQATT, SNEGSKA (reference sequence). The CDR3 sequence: CSARRAAPNTEAFF. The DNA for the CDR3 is TGCAGTGCTAGAAGGGCAGCACCGAACACTGAAGCTTTCTTT.

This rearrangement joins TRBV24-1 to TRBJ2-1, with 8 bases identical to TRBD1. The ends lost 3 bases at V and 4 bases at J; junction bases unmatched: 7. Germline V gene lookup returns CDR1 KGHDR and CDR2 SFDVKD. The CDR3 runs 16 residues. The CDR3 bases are TGTGCCACCAGTGATACCGGGACAGGCTTATACAATGAGCAGTTCTTC. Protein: CATSDTGTGLYNEQFF.

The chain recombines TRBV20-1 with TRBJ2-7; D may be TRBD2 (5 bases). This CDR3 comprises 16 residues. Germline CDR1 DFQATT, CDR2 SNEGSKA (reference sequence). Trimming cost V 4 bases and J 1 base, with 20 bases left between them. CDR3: CSANVLGAGRSYEQYF. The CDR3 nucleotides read TGCAGTGCTAATGTTCTCGGTGCGGGCAGGTCCTACGAGCAGTACTTC.

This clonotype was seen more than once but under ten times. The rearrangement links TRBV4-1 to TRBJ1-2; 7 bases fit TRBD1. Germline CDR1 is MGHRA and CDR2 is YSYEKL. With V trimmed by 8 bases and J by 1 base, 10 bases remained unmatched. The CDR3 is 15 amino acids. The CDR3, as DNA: TGCGCCAGCGCGGTGAGGGGGCCCTTTAACTATGGCTACACCTTC. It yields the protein CASAVRGPFNYGYTF.

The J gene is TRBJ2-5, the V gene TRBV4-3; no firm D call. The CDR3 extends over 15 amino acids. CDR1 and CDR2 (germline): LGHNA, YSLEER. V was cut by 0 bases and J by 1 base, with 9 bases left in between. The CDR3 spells CASSQDWLIQETQYF. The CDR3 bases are TGCGCCAGCAGCCAAGATTGGCTGATCCAAGAGACCCAGTACTTC.

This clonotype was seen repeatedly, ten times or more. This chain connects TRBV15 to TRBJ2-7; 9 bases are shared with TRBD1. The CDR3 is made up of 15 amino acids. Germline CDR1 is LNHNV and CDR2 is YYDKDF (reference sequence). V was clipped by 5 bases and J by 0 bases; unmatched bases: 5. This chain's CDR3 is CATSGDRAGSYEQYF. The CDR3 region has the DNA TGTGCCACCAGCGGGGACAGGGCAGGCTCCTACGAGCAGTACTTC. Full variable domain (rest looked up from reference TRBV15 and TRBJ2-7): DAMVIQNPRYQVTQFGKPVTLSCSQTLNHNVMYWYQQKSSQAPKLLFHYYDKDFNNEADTPDNFQSRRPNTSFCFLDIRSPGLGDTAMYLCATSGDRAGSYEQYFGPGTRLTVT.